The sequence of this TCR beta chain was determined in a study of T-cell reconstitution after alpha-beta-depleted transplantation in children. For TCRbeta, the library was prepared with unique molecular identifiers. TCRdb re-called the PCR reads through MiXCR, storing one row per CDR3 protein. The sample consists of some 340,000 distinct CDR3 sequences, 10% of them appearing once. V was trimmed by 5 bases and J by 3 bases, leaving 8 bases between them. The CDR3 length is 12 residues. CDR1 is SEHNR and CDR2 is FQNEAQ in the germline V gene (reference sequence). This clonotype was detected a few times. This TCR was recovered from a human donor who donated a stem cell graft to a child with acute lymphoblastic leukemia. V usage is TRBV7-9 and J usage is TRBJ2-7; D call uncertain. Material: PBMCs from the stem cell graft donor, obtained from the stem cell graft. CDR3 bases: TGTGCCAGCAGCCTGAGCCTCTACGAGCAGTACTTC. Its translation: CASSLSLYEQYF.